Below are 31 T cell receptor beta chains sequenced from a single sample in a study of a mutant IDH1 vaccine in newly diagnosed glioma. Clones were sequenced by immunoSEQ multiplex PCR, and TCRdb holds only the in-frame ones, with some missing. The sample lists roughly 44,000 clones, about 76% occurring once. Time point reported: week 35, safety follow-up. Vaccination used 300 ug of mutant IDH1 20-mer peptide per dose, with topical imiquimod. No cognate antigen is known for these TCRs. The material was PBMCs, obtained from a glioma patient whose treatment included an IDH1 peptide vaccine. The source is a woman in her thirties or forties with glioma. Some clones in this sample may be carry-over from other donors' samples.

In DNA form, the CDR3 reads TGTGCCAGCACACTCCGGGGGAGAATCAGCACCCAGCATTTT. As protein: CASTLRGRISTQHF. The rearrangement joins TRBV28 to TRBJ1-5, with D possibly TRBD1 on 5 matching bases. Germline V gene data show CDR1 as MDHEN and CDR2 as SYDVKM. Deletions cut 7 bases from V and 11 bases from J, with 21 bases between. CDR3 length equals 14 residues.

V usage is TRBV7-8 and J usage is TRBJ1-1; D might be TRBD1 (6 bases). With 1 base removed from V and 3 bases from J, the gap between germline ends came to 18 bases. The CDR3 is 17 residues long. Germline V gene lookup returns CDR1 SGHVS and CDR2 FQNEAQ. The CDR3 is CASSLVSPGGLDTEAFF. CDR3 bases: TGTGCCAGCAGCTTAGTCTCTCCCGGGGGGCTGGACACTGAAGCTTTCTTT.

This clone was found a few times. V and J are TRBV10-3 and TRBJ1-2; D possibly corresponds to TRBD1 (6 bases). The V and J ends lost 5 bases and 4 bases respectively, with 14 bases between them. This CDR3 has 14 residues. Per the germline V gene, CDR1 is ENHRY and CDR2 is SYGVKD. The CDR3: CAISRQEGSYGYTF. In DNA form, the CDR3 reads TGTGCCATCAGTCGACAGGAGGGTAGCTATGGCTACACCTTC.

CDR3 protein: CASSLARGVYNEQFF. The CDR3 region has the DNA TGCGCCAGCAGCTTGGCACGGGGAGTCTACAATGAGCAGTTCTTC. V is TRBV5-1 and J is TRBJ2-1, with a tentative D call TRBD2 (5 bases). The ends were cut back, 0 bases at V and 3 bases at J, with 10 bases in the middle. The CDR3 totals 15 residues. From germline, CDR1 is SGHRS and CDR2 YFSETQ.

The chain carries TRBV6-1 and TRBJ2-7, with TRBD2 matching over 7 bases. CDR3 length: 15 residues. Germline trimming cut 0 bases from V and 3 bases from J; bases unmatched to any gene: 5. Germline loops: CDR1 MNHNS, CDR2 SASEGT. The CDR3 sequence: CASSEAQGGNYEQYF. In DNA, the CDR3 is TGTGCCAGCAGTGAAGCCCAGGGAGGGAACTACGAGCAGTACTTC.

The genes are TRBV28 and TRBJ1-5; no clear D. This CDR3 region has 13 residues. Germline-derived CDR1 and CDR2 are MDHEN and SYDVKM. Trimming removed 6 bases from V and 7 bases from J, with 13 bases in between. CDR3 nucleotide sequence: TGTGCCAGCAGCCTGACTTTTTCCCAGCCCCAGCATTTT. Its translation: CASSLTFSQPQHF.

The chain is built from TRBV15 and TRBJ2-3, with 9 nucleotides matching TRBD1. CDR1 is LNHNV, CDR2 YYDKDF, per germline (reference sequence). The CDR3 is 19 amino acids. V was pared by 0 bases and J by 1 base, with 11 bases of the junction left unmatched. CDR3 nucleotides: TGTGCCACCAGCAGAGATGCCCCCCGGACAGGGGTGCGCACAGATACGCAGTATTTT. This sequence encodes CATSRDAPRTGVRTDTQYF. Variable domain in full (rest from reference TRBV15 and TRBJ2-3): DAMVIQNPRYQVTQFGKPVTLSCSQTLNHNVMYWYQQKSSQAPKLLFHYYDKDFNNEADTPDNFQSRRPNTSFCFLDIRSPGLGDTAMYLCATSRDAPRTGVRTDTQYFGPGTRLTVL.

The V and J genes are TRBV28 and TRBJ2-6; 7 bases line up with TRBD2. Germline V gives CDR1 MDHEN, CDR2 SYDVKM. The CDR3 has 15 amino acids. V dropped 6 bases and J dropped 1; count of bases not matched to a gene: 3. The chain's CDR3 is CASSAGGSGANVLTF. For the CDR3, the DNA is TGTGCCAGCAGCGCCGGGGGGTCTGGGGCCAACGTCCTGACTTTC. The entire variable domain, with the rest obtained from reference TRBV28 and TRBJ2-6, is as follows: DVKVTQSSRYLVKRTGEKVFLECVQDMDHENMFWYRQDPGLGLRLIYFSYDVKMKEKGDIPEGYSVSREKKERFSLILESASTNQTSMYLCASSAGGSGANVLTFGAGSRLTVL.

The chain couples TRBV6-6 to TRBJ2-3; the D gene is possibly TRBD2 (6 bases). With 0 bases removed from V and 6 bases from J, the gap between germline ends came to 16 bases. This CDR3 comprises 16 residues. CDR1 and CDR2 (germline): MNHNY, SVGAGI (reference sequence). The CDR3 spells CASSYSGGAAPDTQYF. In DNA form, the CDR3 reads TGTGCCAGCAGTTACTCGGGGGGAGCGGCCCCGGATACGCAGTATTTT.

This chain uses TRBV7-8 with TRBJ1-2, with D maybe TRBD1 (6 bases). Trimming stripped 8 bases from V and 4 bases from J, with 14 bases between. Germline V gives CDR1 SGHVS, CDR2 FQNEAQ. The CDR3 runs 13 residues. For the CDR3, the DNA is TGTGCCAGCGCGGACAGATCTTTCTATGGCTACACCTTC. The encoded protein is CASADRSFYGYTF.

The chain joins TRBV2 to TRBJ2-1; unclear D gene. The CDR3 spans 10 residues. The ends were cut back, 5 bases at V and 9 bases at J, with 5 bases in the middle. Germline V gene sequence: CDR1 SNHLY, CDR2 FYNNEI. The CDR3 reads CASSWGEQFF. The CDR3 region has the DNA TGTGCCAGCAGTTGGGGTGAGCAGTTCTTC.

This clone was counted a few times. The chain is built from TRBV10-3 and TRBJ1-1, with 7 positions matching TRBD1. The germline V gene encodes CDR1 ENHRY and CDR2 SYGVKD. The CDR3 spans 12 residues. Losses at the gene ends were 11 bases for V and 4 bases for J; bases not matched to a gene: 7. CDR3 DNA sequence: TGTGCCGGGGGGACAGCAGGCACTGAAGCTTTCTTT. The encoded protein is CAGGTAGTEAFF.

J is TRBJ2-6 and V is TRBV2, with D unclear. Trimming shortened V by 7 bases and J by 4 bases, and 11 bases separated the two germline ends. This CDR3 contains 14 residues. CDR1 and CDR2 (germline): SNHLY, FYNNEI. The CDR3 protein is CASTDGVGANVLTF. For the CDR3, the DNA is TGTGCCAGCACCGATGGGGTAGGGGCCAACGTCCTGACTTTC.

The chain couples TRBV18 to TRBJ2-7; 14 bases line up with TRBD2. V lost 8 bases to trimming and J lost 6 bases; unmatched junction nucleotides: 6. The CDR3 length is 14 residues. The V gene's germline CDR1 is KGHSH and CDR2 LQKENI. CDR3 DNA: TGTGCCAGCAGACCCGGGACTAGCGGGAGCGAGCAGTACTTC. It is translated as CASRPGTSGSEQYF.

The chain employs TRBV29-1 and TRBJ2-1, with 7 bases matching TRBD1. CDR1 and CDR2 (germline): SQVTM, ANQGSEA. The CDR3 extends over 15 amino acids. V dropped 4 bases and J dropped 9; count of bases not matched to a gene: 15. The CDR3 reads CSVASARGRTGEQFF. Here the CDR3 DNA reads TGCAGCGTTGCGTCCGCGAGGGGGCGCACGGGTGAGCAGTTCTTC.

The rearrangement uses TRBV10-3 and TRBJ2-1, with 12 positions matching TRBD2. Looked up from germline, CDR1 is ENHRY and CDR2 is SYGVKD. The CDR3 consists of 17 residues. The V segment lost 3 bases and the J segment 0 bases; nucleotides outside the gene matches: 3. CDR3 sequence (DNA): TGTGCCATCAGTGAATCTAGCGGGAGGGGCTCCTACAATGAGCAGTTCTTC. This sequence encodes CAISESSGRGSYNEQFF.

The chain uses TRBV10-1 and TRBJ2-3; 7 nucleotides match TRBD2. With V trimmed by 3 bases and J by 0 bases, 9 bases remained unmatched. Germline CDR1 and CDR2: WNHNN and SYGVQD (reference sequence). This CDR3 comprises 17 residues. CDR3 DNA: TGCGCCAGCAGTGACTTCCCGGGGGGACCTAGCACAGATACGCAGTATTTT. Its protein is CASSDFPGGPSTDTQYF.

The rearrangement links TRBV5-4 to TRBJ1-1, with unresolved D. CDR3 length equals 15 residues. V lost 2 bases to trimming and J lost 5 bases, with 16 bases between them. Per the germline V gene, CDR1 is SGHNT and CDR2 is YYREEE (reference sequence). The CDR3 DNA sequence: TGTGCCAGCAGCTTTCAGACCGGGGTGAGGACTGAAGCTTTCTTT. This encodes CASSFQTGVRTEAFF.

This chain connects TRBV19 to TRBJ2-2; D remains unclear. Germline assignment: CDR1 LNHDA and CDR2 SQIVND (reference sequence). The length of the CDR3 is 14 residues. The V and J ends lost 3 bases and 0 bases respectively, with 5 bases between them. The CDR3 is CASSIDSNTGELFF. The CDR3 DNA reads as TGTGCCAGTAGTATCGATTCGAACACCGGGGAGCTGTTTTTT.

V is TRBV13 and J is TRBJ2-1, with 10 bases identical to TRBD2. Germline trimming cut 3 bases from V and 6 bases from J; bases unmatched to any gene: 11. Germline values: CDR1 PRHDT, CDR2 FYEKMQ (reference sequence). This CDR3 is built from 17 residues. The CDR3 DNA is TGTGCCAGCAGCTTCTGGCTAGCGGGAGCTTTTGGCAATGAGCAGTTCTTC. It is translated as CASSFWLAGAFGNEQFF.

The chain links TRBV6-1 to TRBJ1-6, with D tentatively TRBD1 (5 bases). Germline V lookup: CDR1 MNHNS, CDR2 SASEGT. Between the trimmed V and J ends, which lost 0 bases and 7 bases, there was a span of 10 bases. The CDR3 sequence is 15 residues long. The CDR3 reads CASSEASGQNSPLHF. The CDR3 nucleotides are TGTGCCAGCAGTGAAGCATCAGGGCAAAATTCACCCCTCCACTTT.

V is TRBV6-6 and J is TRBJ1-5; D possibly corresponds to TRBD1 (6 bases). V dropped 7 bases and J dropped 1 base, with 11 bases sitting between them. The length of the CDR3 is 14 residues. CDR1 and CDR2 (germline): MNHNY, SVGAGI (reference sequence). CDR3 protein: CASTIGGSNQPQHF. The CDR3 nucleotides read TGTGCCAGCACCATAGGGGGGAGCAATCAGCCCCAGCATTTT.

This clone was seen more than once but under ten times. The chain recombines TRBV5-1 with TRBJ1-1; D not resolved. With 1 base removed from V and 6 bases from J, the gap between germline ends came to 13 bases. This CDR3 region has 14 residues. Per the germline V gene, CDR1 is SGHRS and CDR2 is YFSETQ. The CDR3, as DNA: TGCGCCAGCAGCTTGCGAAGGGTTGGCGCTGAAGCTTTCTTT. This codes for CASSLRRVGAEAFF.

The chain has TRBV7-2 and TRBJ2-2; D not resolved. Germline-derived CDR1 and CDR2 are SGHTA and FQGNSA. CDR3 length equals 12 residues. The ends were cut back, 5 bases at V and 4 bases at J, with 5 bases in the middle. CDR3: CASSPSTGELFF. The CDR3 DNA reads TGTGCCAGCAGCCCGAGCACCGGGGAGCTGTTTTTT.

This rearrangement joins TRBV27 to TRBJ2-7; TRBD2 is a possible D gene (5 bases). CDR3 size: 15 residues. The germline V gene encodes CDR1 MNHEY and CDR2 SMNVEV (reference sequence). Trimming shortened V by 8 bases and J by 4 bases, and 21 bases separated the two germline ends. CDR3 sequence: CASSTITSQLYEQYF. CDR3 nucleotides: TGTGCCAGCTCTACCATCACTAGTCAACTATACGAGCAGTACTTC.

This chain links TRBV4-2 with TRBJ2-7; the match to TRBD1 covers 7 bases. Unmatched junction bases numbered 11, after V lost 4 bases and J lost 5 bases. The V gene's germline CDR1 is LGHNA and CDR2 YNFKEQ. This CDR3 is built from 15 residues. The CDR3 protein is CASSPSGRGRNEQYF. The CDR3 region has the DNA TGTGCCAGCAGCCCCTCCGGAAGGGGGCGCAACGAGCAGTACTTC.

This chain uses TRBV4-3 with TRBJ1-4; 8 bases are shared with TRBD1. The CDR3 has 15 residues. Germline loops: CDR1 LGHNA, CDR2 YSLEER. With V trimmed by 1 base and J by 8 bases, 6 bases remained unmatched. The CDR3 here is CASSQVGQGAEKLFF. CDR3 sequence (DNA): TGCGCCAGCAGCCAAGTCGGACAGGGCGCCGAAAAACTGTTTTTT.

The rearrangement uses TRBV28 and TRBJ1-5; D is ambiguous. The CDR3 runs to 13 residues. CDR1 and CDR2 (germline): MDHEN, SYDVKM. V shed 6 bases and J shed 6 bases, with 12 bases lying between them. CDR3 sequence (DNA): TGTGCCAGCAGAGGGTCGGCGGGTCAGCCCCAGCATTTT. Translated, it gives CASRGSAGQPQHF.

The genes are TRBV6-5 and TRBJ1-5, with D tentatively TRBD1 (5 bases). The length of the CDR3 is 13 residues. Germline assignment: CDR1 MNHEY and CDR2 SVGAGI. V lost 4 bases and J 1 base, leaving 5 bases between the germline ends. This CDR3 is CASSWDSNQPQHF. CDR3 nucleotide sequence: TGTGCCAGCAGTTGGGACAGCAATCAGCCCCAGCATTTT.

V gene TRBV5-1 combines with J gene TRBJ1-4, with D unclear. The germline CDR1 and CDR2 sequences are SGHRS and YFSETQ. Trimming stripped 2 bases from V and 12 bases from J, with 14 bases between. CDR3 length: 13 amino acids. This CDR3 is CASSFLKGAELFF. For the CDR3, the DNA is TGCGCCAGCAGCTTTCTTAAAGGTGCAGAACTGTTTTTT.

CDR3 amino acids: CASSSRPNQPQHF. The CDR3 DNA is TGTGCCAGTTCTTCGCGTCCCAATCAGCCCCAGCATTTT. The rearrangement uses TRBV6-5 and TRBJ1-5; no firm D call. This CDR3 region has 13 residues. From germline, CDR1 is MNHEY and CDR2 SVGAGI. Trimming pared 9 bases from V and 3 bases from J, leaving 12 bases between.